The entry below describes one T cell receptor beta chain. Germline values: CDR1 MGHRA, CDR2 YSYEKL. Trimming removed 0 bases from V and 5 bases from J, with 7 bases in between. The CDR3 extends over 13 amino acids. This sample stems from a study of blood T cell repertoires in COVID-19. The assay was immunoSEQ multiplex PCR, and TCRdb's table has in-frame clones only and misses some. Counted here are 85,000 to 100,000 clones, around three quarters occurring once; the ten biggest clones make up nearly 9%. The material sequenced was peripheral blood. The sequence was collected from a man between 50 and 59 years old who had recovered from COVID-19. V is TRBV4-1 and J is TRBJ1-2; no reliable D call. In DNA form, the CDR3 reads TGCGCCAGCAGCCAAGACGGACTGTATGGCTACACCTTC. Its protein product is CASSQDGLYGYTF.